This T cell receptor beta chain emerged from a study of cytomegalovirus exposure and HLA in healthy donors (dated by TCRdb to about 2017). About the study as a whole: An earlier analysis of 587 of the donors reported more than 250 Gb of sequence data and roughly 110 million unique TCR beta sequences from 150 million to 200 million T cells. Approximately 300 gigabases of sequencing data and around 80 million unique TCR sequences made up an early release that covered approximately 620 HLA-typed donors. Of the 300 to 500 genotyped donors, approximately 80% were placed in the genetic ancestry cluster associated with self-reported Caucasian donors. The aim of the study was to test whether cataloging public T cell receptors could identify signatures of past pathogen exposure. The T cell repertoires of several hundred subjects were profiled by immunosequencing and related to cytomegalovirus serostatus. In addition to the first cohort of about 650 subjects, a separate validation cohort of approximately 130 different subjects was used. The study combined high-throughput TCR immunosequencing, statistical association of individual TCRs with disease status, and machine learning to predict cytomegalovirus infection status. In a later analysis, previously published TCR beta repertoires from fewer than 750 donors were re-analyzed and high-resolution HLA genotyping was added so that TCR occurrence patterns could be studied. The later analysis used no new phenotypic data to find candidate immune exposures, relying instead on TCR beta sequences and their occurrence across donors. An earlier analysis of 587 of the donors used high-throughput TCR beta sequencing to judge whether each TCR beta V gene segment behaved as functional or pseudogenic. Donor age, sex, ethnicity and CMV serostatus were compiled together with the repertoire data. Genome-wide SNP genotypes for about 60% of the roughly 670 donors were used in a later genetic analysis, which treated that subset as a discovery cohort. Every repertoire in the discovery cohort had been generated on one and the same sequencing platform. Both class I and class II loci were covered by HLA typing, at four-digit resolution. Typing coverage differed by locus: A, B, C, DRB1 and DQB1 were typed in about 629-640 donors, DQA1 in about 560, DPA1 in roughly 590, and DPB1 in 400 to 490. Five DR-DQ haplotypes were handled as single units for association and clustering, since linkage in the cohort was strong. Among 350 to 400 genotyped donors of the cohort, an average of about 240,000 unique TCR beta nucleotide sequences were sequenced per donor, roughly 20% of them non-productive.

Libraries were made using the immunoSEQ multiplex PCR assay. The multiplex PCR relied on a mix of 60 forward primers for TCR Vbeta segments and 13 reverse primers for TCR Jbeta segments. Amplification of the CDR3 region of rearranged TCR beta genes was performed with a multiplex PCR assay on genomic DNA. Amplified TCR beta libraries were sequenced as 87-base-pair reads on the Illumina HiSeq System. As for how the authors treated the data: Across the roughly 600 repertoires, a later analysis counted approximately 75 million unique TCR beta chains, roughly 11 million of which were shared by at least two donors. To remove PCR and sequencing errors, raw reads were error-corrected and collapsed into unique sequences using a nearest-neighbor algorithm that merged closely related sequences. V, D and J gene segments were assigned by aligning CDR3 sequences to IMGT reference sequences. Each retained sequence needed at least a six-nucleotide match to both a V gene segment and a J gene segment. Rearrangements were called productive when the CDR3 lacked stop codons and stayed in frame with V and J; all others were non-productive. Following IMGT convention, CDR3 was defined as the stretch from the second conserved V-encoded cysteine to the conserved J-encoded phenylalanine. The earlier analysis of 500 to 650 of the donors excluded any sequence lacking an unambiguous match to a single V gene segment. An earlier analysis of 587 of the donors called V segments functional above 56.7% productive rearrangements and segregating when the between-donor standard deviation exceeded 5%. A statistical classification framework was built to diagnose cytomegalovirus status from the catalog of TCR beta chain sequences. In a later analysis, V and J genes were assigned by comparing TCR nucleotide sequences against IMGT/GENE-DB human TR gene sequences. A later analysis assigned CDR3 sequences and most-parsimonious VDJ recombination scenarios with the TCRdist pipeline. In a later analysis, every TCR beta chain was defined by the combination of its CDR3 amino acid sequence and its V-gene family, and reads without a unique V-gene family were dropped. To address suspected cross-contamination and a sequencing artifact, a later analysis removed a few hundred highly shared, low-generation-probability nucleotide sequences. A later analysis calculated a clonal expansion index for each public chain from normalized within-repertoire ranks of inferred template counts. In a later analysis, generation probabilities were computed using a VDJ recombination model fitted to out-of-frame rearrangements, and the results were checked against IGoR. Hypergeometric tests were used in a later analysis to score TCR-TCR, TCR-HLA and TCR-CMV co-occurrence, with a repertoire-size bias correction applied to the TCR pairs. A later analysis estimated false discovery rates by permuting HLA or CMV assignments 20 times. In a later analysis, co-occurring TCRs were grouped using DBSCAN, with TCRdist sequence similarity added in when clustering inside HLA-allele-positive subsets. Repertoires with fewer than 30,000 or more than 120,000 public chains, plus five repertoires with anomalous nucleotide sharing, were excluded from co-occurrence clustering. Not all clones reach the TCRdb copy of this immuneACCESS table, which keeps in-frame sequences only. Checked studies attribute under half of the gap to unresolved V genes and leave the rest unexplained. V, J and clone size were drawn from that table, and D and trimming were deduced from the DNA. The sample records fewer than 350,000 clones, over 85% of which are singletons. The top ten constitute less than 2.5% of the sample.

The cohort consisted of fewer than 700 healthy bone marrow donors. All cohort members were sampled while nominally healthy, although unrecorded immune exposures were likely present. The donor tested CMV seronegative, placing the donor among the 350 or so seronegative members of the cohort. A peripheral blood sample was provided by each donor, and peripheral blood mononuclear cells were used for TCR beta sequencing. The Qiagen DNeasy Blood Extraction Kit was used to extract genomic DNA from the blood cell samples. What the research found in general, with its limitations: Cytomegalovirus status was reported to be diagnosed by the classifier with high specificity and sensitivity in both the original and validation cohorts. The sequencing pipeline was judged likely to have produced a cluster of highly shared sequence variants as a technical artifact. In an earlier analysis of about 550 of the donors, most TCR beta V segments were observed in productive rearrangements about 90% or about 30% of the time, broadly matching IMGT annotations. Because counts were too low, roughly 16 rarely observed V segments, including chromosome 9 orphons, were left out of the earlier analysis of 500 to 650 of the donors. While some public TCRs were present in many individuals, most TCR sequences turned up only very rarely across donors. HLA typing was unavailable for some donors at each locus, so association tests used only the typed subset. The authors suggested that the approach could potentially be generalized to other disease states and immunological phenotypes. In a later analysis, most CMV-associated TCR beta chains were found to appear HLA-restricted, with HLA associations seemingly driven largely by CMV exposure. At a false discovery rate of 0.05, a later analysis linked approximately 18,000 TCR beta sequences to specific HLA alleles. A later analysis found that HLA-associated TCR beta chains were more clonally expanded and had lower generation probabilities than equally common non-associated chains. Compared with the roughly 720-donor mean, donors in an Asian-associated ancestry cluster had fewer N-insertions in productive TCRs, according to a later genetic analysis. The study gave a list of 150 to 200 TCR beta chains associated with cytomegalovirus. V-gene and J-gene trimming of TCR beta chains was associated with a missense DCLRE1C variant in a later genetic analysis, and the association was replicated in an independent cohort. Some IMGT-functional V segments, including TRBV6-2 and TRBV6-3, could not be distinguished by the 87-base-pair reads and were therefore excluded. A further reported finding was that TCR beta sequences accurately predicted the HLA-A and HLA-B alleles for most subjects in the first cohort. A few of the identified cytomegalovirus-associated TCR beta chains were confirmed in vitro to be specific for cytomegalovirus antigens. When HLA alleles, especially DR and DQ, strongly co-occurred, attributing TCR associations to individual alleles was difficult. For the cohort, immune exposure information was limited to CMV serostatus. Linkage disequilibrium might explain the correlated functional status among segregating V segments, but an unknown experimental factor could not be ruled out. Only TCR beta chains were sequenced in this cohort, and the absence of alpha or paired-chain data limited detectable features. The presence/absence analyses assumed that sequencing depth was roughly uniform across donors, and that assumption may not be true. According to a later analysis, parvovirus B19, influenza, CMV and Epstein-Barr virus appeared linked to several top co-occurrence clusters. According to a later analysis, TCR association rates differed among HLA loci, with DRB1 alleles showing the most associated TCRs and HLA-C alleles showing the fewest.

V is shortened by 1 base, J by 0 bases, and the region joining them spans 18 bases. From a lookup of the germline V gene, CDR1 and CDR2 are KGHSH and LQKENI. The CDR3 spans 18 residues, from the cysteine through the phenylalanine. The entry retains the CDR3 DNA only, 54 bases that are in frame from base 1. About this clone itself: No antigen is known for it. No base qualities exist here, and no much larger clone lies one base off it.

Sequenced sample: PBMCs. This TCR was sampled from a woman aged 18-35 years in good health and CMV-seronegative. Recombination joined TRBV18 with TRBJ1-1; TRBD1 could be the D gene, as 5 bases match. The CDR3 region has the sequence CASSPRVSRAVLNTEAFF. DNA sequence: TGTGCCAGCTCACCACGAGTATCCAGGGCAGTCTTGAACACTGAAGCTTTCTTT.